This record looks at one T cell receptor (beta chain) sequence and its context. Its antigen is not known. There are 15 residues in the CDR3. V was clipped by 0 bases and J by 7 bases, with 15 bases between them. Per the germline V gene, CDR1 is LNHNV and CDR2 is YYDKDF (reference sequence). These data originate in a study of T cell repertoires in ileal Crohn's disease. As for the study in general: At surgery, about 34% of patients smoked, with median disease duration 7.9 years.

Study outcomes and limitations: Endoscopic recurrence occurred in every patient whose clonality exceeded 26.8%.

Each sample's TCRB immunosequencing used 500 to 550 nanograms of biopsy DNA. Generated by immunoSEQ multiplex PCR, the TCRdb table keeps only in-frame clones and is missing some. The sample carries some 14,000 clones, under 90% recorded once. This sequence was found in an adult with Crohn's disease. Sequencing was carried out using ileal tissue. V is TRBV15 and J is TRBJ1-2; no reliable D call. The CDR3 region has the DNA TGTGCCACCAGCAGAGATAAGACGGCCACGGGTGGCTACACCTTC. Its translation is CATSRDKTATGGYTF.